A selection of T cell receptor beta chains follows, all from one sample in a study of early T cells in non-severe SARS-CoV-2 infection. Via MiXCR, TCRdb re-called the 5' RACE reads, giving one row per CDR3 protein. The sample yields about 71,000 distinct CDR3 sequences, around 12% seen once. Material: whole blood, obtained at baseline. Receptors originate from an adult who was a healthcare worker with PCR-confirmed SARS-CoV-2 infection or an uninfected control (not recorded which). Each CDR3 is given without its conserved first and last residue. The D gene is left open where the match is weak.

TRBV29-1	TRBD1	SVATGVDNSPLH
TRBV6-6	.	ASSYSLGPTLKAQH
TRBV28	TRBD2	ASSLHFRRLAGKETQY
TRBV7-9	TRBD1	ASRLDRDGYT
TRBV20-1	.	SARRGQGAF
TRBV6-5	TRBD1	ASRRQGDYGYT
TRBV7-2	.	ASSLVIVDTQY
TRBV20-1	.	SAIARLVSYNEQF
TRBV28	TRBD1	ASSSARGQLSGANVLT
TRBV6-6	.	ASRELYNSPLH
TRBV4-2	.	ASSPLREIADTQY
TRBV12-3/TRBV12-4	.	ASSSRPTGPGGHGYT
TRBV7-9	TRBD1	ASSPSQGVADTQY
TRBV7-7	.	ASSLSDYTGELF
TRBV3-1	.	ASSYRRENTGELF
TRBV12-3/TRBV12-4	TRBD2	ATSGREVGPSGANVLT
TRBV7-9	TRBD1	ASSLDPGQGIEQY
TRBV20-1	.	SASSSGANVLT
TRBV7-8	.	AITSDPEFNEQF
TRBV5-1	TRBD2	ASQHGREGTGELF
TRBV29-1	.	SARRDSYEQY
TRBV6-4	TRBD2	ASSEGGTGANVLT
TRBV4-2	.	ASSQERVQTLGTEAF
TRBV5-5	.	ASSRARLTQY
TRBV2	.	ASSEVLPSTDTQY
TRBV7-6	.	ASSTDASEQF
TRBV2	.	ASTSGTGTYEQY
TRBV28	.	ASVRGPYNVASNTIY